The present T cell receptor beta chain was sequenced within a study of blood T cells in healthy people across ages. A J-beta primer mix and a sample-barcoded 5' primer were used in a second PCR of roughly 6 to 11 cycles. TCRdb re-derived calls from the 5' RACE reads in MiXCR, one entry per CDR3 protein. The table lists about 1.1 million distinct CDR3 sequences, 35% to 40% of them singletons, with about 12% in the top ten. Germline V gene lookup returns CDR1 SGHVS and CDR2 FQNEAQ. The CDR3 runs 13 residues. The V end lost 5 bases, the J end lost 8 bases, and 13 bases lay between the germline ends. This clonotype has only a few counts.

The clonotype comes from a man younger than 35 in good health. The sequenced material came from blood. The chain links TRBV7-8 to TRBJ2-1; D possibly matches TRBD1 or TRBD2 (6 bases each). The CDR3 spells CASSPNGGDEQFF. The CDR3 bases are TGTGCCAGCAGCCCTAACGGGGGCGATGAGCAGTTCTTC.